These 32 T cell receptor beta chains share one sample of origin, sequenced in a study of OX40 agonist ivuxolimab in advanced cancers. Assay used: immunoSEQ multiplex PCR; TCRdb lists only in-frame clones, some missing. This sample has 100,000 or so clones, with 90% found just once. Material: CD4+ or CD8+ T cells sorted from blood, obtained in a trial of the OX40 agonist ivuxolimab. These receptors were obtained from an adult with an advanced solid tumor such as melanoma, head and neck, liver or kidney cancer.

V gene TRBV5-1 combines with J gene TRBJ2-3; 8 bases match TRBD2. CDR1 and CDR2 (germline): SGHRS, YFSETQ. J gave up 5 bases and V 0 bases, and 5 bases lay outside the gene matches. This CDR3 comprises 15 residues. CDR3 in amino acids: CASSLESLAGDTQYF. The CDR3 DNA follows: TGCGCCAGCAGCTTGGAGTCCCTAGCGGGAGATACGCAGTATTTT.

The chain combines TRBV30 with TRBJ1-2; the D is unclear. The ends were cut back, 2 bases at V and 0 bases at J, with 13 bases in the middle. There are 15 residues in the CDR3. Germline assignment: CDR1 GTSNPN and CDR2 SVGIG (reference sequence). The CDR3: CAWSKPGQANYGYTF. The CDR3 nucleotides are TGTGCCTGGAGTAAACCCGGGCAGGCTAACTATGGCTACACCTTC.

The chain links TRBV5-1 to TRBJ2-7, with a possible D match to TRBD1 (5 bases). In germline, CDR1 is SGHRS, CDR2 YFSETQ. The CDR3 extends over 14 amino acids. V was shortened by 5 bases and J by 1 base, with 13 bases between the two germline ends. The CDR3 DNA follows: TGCGCCAGCAGTGGGGCCCTGGGGTCCTACGAGCAGTACTTC. Translating it yields CASSGALGSYEQYF.

This rearrangement joins TRBV30 to TRBJ2-5; TRBD2 agrees at 10 bases. This CDR3 comprises 17 residues. After removal of 0 bases from V and 2 bases from J, the junction contained 9 bases not matched to a gene. The germline V gene has CDR1 GTSNPN and CDR2 SVGIG (reference sequence). The CDR3 region has the DNA TGTGCCTGGAGTGTGAAGGGGCGAGCGGGAGGGCAAGAGACCCAGTACTTC. The encoded protein is CAWSVKGRAGGQETQYF.

This clone was seen a single time. The rearrangement links TRBV29-1 to TRBJ2-5; 13 bases fit TRBD2. The end of the DNA is better explained by TRBJ2-7, so the J call may be wrong. The length of the CDR3 is 16 residues. Germline lookup yields CDR1 SQVTM and CDR2 ANQGSEA. The CDR3 loop reads CSVEGPGTSGTYEQYF. CDR3 coding DNA: TGCAGCGTTGAAGGTCCAGGGACTAGCGGGACCTACGAGCAGTACTTC.

This clone was recorded a few times. The chain has TRBV7-2 and TRBJ2-7, with D perhaps matching TRBD2 (6 bases). The V and J ends lost 2 bases and 0 bases respectively, with 8 bases between them. Germline V lookup: CDR1 SGHTA, CDR2 FQGNSA. The CDR3 contains 14 residues. The CDR3 loop is CASSLTGSSYEQYF. The CDR3, as DNA: TGTGCCAGCAGCTTAACCGGGAGCTCCTACGAGCAGTACTTC.

V and J are TRBV6-5 and TRBJ2-7; possibly TRBD1 or TRBD2 for D (7 bases each). V lost 4 bases, J lost 4 bases, and 17 bases lay in between. The germline CDR1 and CDR2 sequences are MNHEY and SVGAGI. The CDR3 sequence is 15 residues long. The CDR3 DNA is TGTGCCAGCAGTTGGGATGGGAGGGGGCTTTACGAGCAGTACTTC. Translated: CASSWDGRGLYEQYF.

V usage is TRBV4-1 and J usage is TRBJ2-7, with TRBD1 matching over 7 bases. J was trimmed by 4 bases and V by 4 bases; bases with no gene match: 7. The CDR3 loop spans 14 amino acids. Germline lookup yields CDR1 MGHRA and CDR2 YSYEKL. The CDR3 sequence: CASSPSGQQYEQYF. CDR3 bases: TGCGCCAGCAGCCCTTCGGGACAGCAGTACGAGCAGTACTTC.

The chain is built from TRBV2 and TRBJ2-5, with a possible D match to TRBD1 (6 bases). V was trimmed by 4 bases and J by 3 bases, leaving 9 bases between them. Germline V gives CDR1 SNHLY, CDR2 FYNNEI. This CDR3 spans 13 amino acids. Written as DNA, the CDR3 is TGTGCCAGCAGTGCTTACAGGGAAGAGACCCAGTACTTC. This sequence encodes CASSAYREETQYF.

The CDR3 region is CASSSQSSGANVLTF. The DNA of the CDR3 is TGTGCCAGCAGCTCCCAGTCCTCTGGGGCCAACGTCCTGACTTTC. The genes are TRBV5-4 and TRBJ2-6; D not certain. CDR3 length: 15 residues. Trimming cost V 3 bases and J 0 bases, with 7 bases left between them. Germline V CDR1 and CDR2: SGHNT, YYREEE (reference sequence).

A single count supports this clone. This chain links TRBV13 with TRBJ2-1; maybe TRBD2 (5 bases). V gave up 5 bases and J gave up 7 bases, with 21 bases separating them. This CDR3 has 16 residues. Per the germline V gene, CDR1 is PRHDT and CDR2 is FYEKMQ (reference sequence). As DNA, the CDR3 is TGTGCCAGCAGCCTTCACGTCCTAGCAAGCCCAAATGAGCAGTTCTTC. This encodes CASSLHVLASPNEQFF.

J is TRBJ2-1 and V is TRBV19; 14 bases line up with TRBD2. The CDR3 is made up of 16 amino acids. V was pared by 5 bases and J by 8 bases, with 8 bases of the junction left unmatched. In germline, CDR1 is LNHDA, CDR2 SQIVND (reference sequence). The CDR3 DNA is TGTGCCAGTAGTTCCCGACTAGCGGGAGGGTTGGATGAGCAGTTCTTC. This encodes CASSSRLAGGLDEQFF.

This chain links TRBV5-4 with TRBJ2-5; D may correspond to TRBD1 or TRBD2 (6 bases each). Per germline, CDR1 SGHNT and CDR2 YYREEE (reference sequence). V lost 4 bases, J lost 4 bases, and 20 bases lay in between. The CDR3 runs to 16 residues. CDR3 residues: CASSHPGQGGRETQYF. The CDR3 DNA reads as TGTGCCAGCAGCCACCCGGGACAAGGGGGGAGAGAGACCCAGTACTTC.

The CDR3 reads CATSRRTGVSNQPQHF. The DNA for the CDR3 is TGTGCCACCAGCAGACGGACAGGGGTTAGCAATCAGCCCCAGCATTTT. The chain combines TRBV15 with TRBJ1-5; 9 bases are shared with TRBD1. CDR1 LNHNV and CDR2 YYDKDF come from the germline V gene (reference sequence). The trim removed 2 bases at V and 0 bases at J, leaving 2 bases unmatched. CDR3 size: 16 residues.

J is TRBJ1-4 and V is TRBV5-6; a possible D gene is TRBD1 (5 bases). V was clipped by 5 bases and J by 8 bases, with 13 bases between them. The CDR3 totals 13 residues. Germline CDR1 is SGHDT and CDR2 is YYEEEE. CDR3 sequence: CASSSGGLEKLFF. The CDR3 DNA follows: TGTGCCAGCAGTTCTGGGGGGTTGGAAAAACTGTTTTTT.

This clone was detected once. The chain joins TRBV4-2 to TRBJ2-7, with D unresolved. V lost 0 bases to trimming and J lost 1 base, with 10 bases between them. Germline V gene data show CDR1 as LGHNA and CDR2 as YNFKEQ. This CDR3 has 15 amino acids. The CDR3 region is CASSQDWVGSYEQYF. CDR3 DNA: TGTGCCAGCAGCCAAGATTGGGTCGGTTCCTACGAGCAGTACTTC.

The J gene is TRBJ1-6, the V gene TRBV5-4, with 10 nucleotides matching TRBD1. This CDR3 has 15 amino acids. J lost 7 bases, V lost 2 bases, and 3 bases had no gene match. CDR1 and CDR2 (germline): SGHNT, YYREEE (reference sequence). The CDR3 loop is CASSFSGQGNSPLHF. The CDR3 coding sequence is TGTGCCAGCAGCTTTTCGGGACAGGGGAATTCACCCCTCCACTTT. Drawing the rest from reference TRBV5-4 and TRBJ1-6, the complete variable domain is ETGVTQSPTHLIKTRGQQVTLRCSSQSGHNTVSWYQQALGQGPQFIFQYYREEENGRGNFPPRFSGLQFPNYSSELNVNALELDDSALYLCASSFSGQGNSPLHFGNGTRLTVT.

This chain links TRBV6-5 with TRBJ2-1; 12 nucleotides match TRBD1. The CDR3 is 15 residues long. Germline V gives CDR1 MNHEY, CDR2 SVGAGI. The J segment lost 4 bases and the V segment lost 5 bases, leaving 3 bases of the junction unmatched. This CDR3 reads CASSRGQGAYNEQFF. In nucleotides, the CDR3 is TGTGCCAGCAGTCGGGGACAGGGGGCTTACAATGAGCAGTTCTTC.

This clone was seen just once. This chain uses TRBV28 with TRBJ2-3, with 10 positions matching TRBD2. The CDR3 contains 17 residues. Germline V gene data show CDR1 as MDHEN and CDR2 as SYDVKM. The V segment lost 2 bases and the J segment 5 bases; nucleotides outside the gene matches: 10. The CDR3 DNA is TGTGCCAGCAGTTTAGGGTTCTCTAGCGGGAGTGGAGATACGCAGTATTTT. This encodes CASSLGFSSGSGDTQYF.

The gene calls are TRBV19 and TRBJ1-5; 9 bases map to TRBD1. Germline V gene data show CDR1 as LNHDA and CDR2 as SQIVND (reference sequence). J gave up 7 bases and V 4 bases, and 8 bases lay outside the gene matches. This CDR3 has 15 amino acids. For the CDR3, the DNA is TGTGCCAGTAGTAACCAACAGGGGGCGGGACAGCCCCAGCATTTT. Translation: CASSNQQGAGQPQHF.

This clone was counted between two and nine times. The chain links TRBV6-1 to TRBJ1-2; D is possibly TRBD1 (5 bases). CDR3 size: 12 residues. The V and J ends lost 10 bases and 10 bases respectively, with 19 bases between them. CDR1 is MNHNS, CDR2 SASEGT, per germline. The CDR3: CANSPHKGAYTF. In DNA form, the CDR3 reads TGTGCCAATTCCCCGCATAAAGGGGCCTACACCTTC.

The V gene is TRBV5-8, the J gene TRBJ1-4; D remains ambiguous. With 1 base removed from V and 0 bases from J, the gap between germline ends came to 4 bases. Per the germline V gene, CDR1 is SGHTS and CDR2 is YDEGEE. The CDR3 is 14 amino acids. CDR3 sequence (DNA): TGTGCCAGCAGCTTGTATGCAACTAATGAAAAACTGTTTTTT. This codes for CASSLYATNEKLFF.

The rearrangement uses TRBV2 and TRBJ2-3; TRBD2 matches 8 bases. The CDR3 covers 15 residues. Germline V gene data show CDR1 as SNHLY and CDR2 as FYNNEI. J lost 0 bases, V lost 8 bases, and 7 bases had no gene match. CDR3 DNA: TGTGCCAGCCAGGTGCTAGCGGGCAGCACAGATACGCAGTATTTT. Amino acid sequence: CASQVLAGSTDTQYF.

The rearrangement uses TRBV7-3 and TRBJ2-5; 16 bases match TRBD2. The CDR3 contains 17 residues. The J segment lost 2 bases and the V segment lost 4 bases, leaving 4 bases of the junction unmatched. Germline CDR1 SGHTA, CDR2 FQGTGA. The CDR3 sequence: CASSSGLAGGFQETQYF. The CDR3 coding sequence is TGTGCCAGCAGCTCGGGACTAGCGGGAGGGTTTCAAGAGACCCAGTACTTC.

The sample holds one count of this clone. This sequence joins TRBV28 and TRBJ2-3; 8 nucleotides align to TRBD2. The CDR3 runs to 14 residues. The ends lost 8 bases at V and 3 bases at J; junction bases unmatched: 7. Germline loops: CDR1 MDHEN, CDR2 SYDVKM. The CDR3 coding sequence is TGTGCCAGCCTCGGGAGGGCGGGGACAGATACGCAGTATTTT. Protein sequence: CASLGRAGTDTQYF.

The chain joins TRBV7-2 to TRBJ1-4, with TRBD1 identical over 7 bases. The CDR3 runs 15 residues. Germline assignment: CDR1 SGHTA and CDR2 FQGNSA. J lost 1 base, V lost 3 bases, and 2 bases had no gene match. The CDR3 DNA reads as TGTGCCAGCAGCTTGAACAGGGGAACTAATGAAAAACTGTTTTTT. Protein product: CASSLNRGTNEKLFF.

V and J are TRBV4-3 and TRBJ1-2, with a weak D call TRBD1 (6 bases). Trimming cost V 4 bases and J 7 bases, with 13 bases left between them. The germline V gene encodes CDR1 LGHNA and CDR2 YSLEER. The CDR3 is 13 amino acids. CDR3 sequence: CASSPTGLGGYTF. CDR3 DNA sequence: TGCGCCAGCAGCCCGACAGGCCTCGGTGGCTACACCTTC.

The chain is built from TRBV11-2 and TRBJ2-7; 10 bases match TRBD2. CDR3 length: 18 residues. Trimming at V came to 5 bases and at J to 4 bases, leaving 17 bases not matched to a gene. Per germline, CDR1 SGHAT and CDR2 FQNNGV. DNA of the CDR3: TGTGCCAGCAGCCCCCCTAACCTACTAGCGGGAAAGCTATACGAGCAGTACTTC. Translated, it gives CASSPPNLLAGKLYEQYF.

The CDR3 DNA reads TGTGCCAGCAGTTCCGCTGGGTTCGGTGAAAAACTGTTTTTT. Its protein product is CASSSAGFGEKLFF. The V call is TRBV28, the J call TRBJ1-4; D is unresolved. Germline V gene lookup returns CDR1 MDHEN and CDR2 SYDVKM. V shed 4 bases and J shed 7 bases, with 13 bases lying between them. The CDR3 extends over 14 amino acids.

The rearrangement links TRBV5-1 to TRBJ2-5, with D possibly matching TRBD2 (6 bases). Trimming stripped 0 bases from V and 1 base from J, with 7 bases between. The CDR3 has 14 residues. Germline V gene sequence: CDR1 SGHRS, CDR2 YFSETQ. CDR3 sequence: CASSLGDSQETQYF. CDR3 coding DNA: TGCGCCAGCAGCTTGGGGGACTCCCAAGAGACCCAGTACTTC.

The V and J genes are TRBV7-9 and TRBJ1-1; the match to TRBD1 covers 8 bases. Germline CDR1 reads SEHNR; CDR2 reads FQNEAQ (reference sequence). Trimming at V came to 5 bases and at J to 3 bases, leaving 5 bases not matched to a gene. The CDR3 is 14 residues long. CDR3 residues: CASSPRGQDTEAFF. In DNA, the CDR3 is TGTGCCAGCAGCCCCCGGGGACAGGACACTGAAGCTTTCTTT. The full variable domain, its missing parts supplied by reference TRBV7-9 and TRBJ1-1, is DTGVSQNPRHKITKRGQNVTFRCDPISEHNRLYWYRQTLGQGPEFLTYFQNEAQLEKSRLLSDRFSAERPKGSFSTLEIQRTEQGDSAMYLCASSPRGQDTEAFFGQGTRLTVV.

The rearrangement uses TRBV5-1 and TRBJ2-3, with D perhaps TRBD2 (6 bases). Trimming left V 5 bases short and J 3 bases short, with 13 bases between. The CDR3 covers 14 residues. Germline V lookup: CDR1 SGHRS, CDR2 YFSETQ. CDR3 nucleotide sequence: TGCGCCAGCAGTACCGGGACTGAAACAGATACGCAGTATTTT. Protein product: CASSTGTETDTQYF.